This T cell receptor (beta chain) was identified in a study of Graves' ophthalmopathy and Graves' hyperthyroidism. Study-wide results and caveats: Also, most clonotypes expanded in the thyroid above 0.001 frequency appeared in blood.

This clonotype was picked up many times. No antigen is known for it. The junction departs from germline at one end; a sequencing error may be responsible. The CDR3 length is 15 residues. Looked up from germline, CDR1 is MNHEY and CDR2 is SVGAGI. From RNA, the CDR3 regions of TCR beta chains were amplified and sequenced. In the first round, RT-PCR was carried out with HTBI primers, and a multiplex PCR formed the second round. TCRdb redid the calling of the multiplex PCR reads with MiXCR, one entry per CDR3 protein. Among about 370,000 distinct CDR3 sequences, roughly 15% were seen once, and the ten largest hold 2.4%.

The TCR originated in an adult woman with stable Graves' hyperthyroidism. Input material: peripheral blood. The chain couples TRBV6-5 to TRBJ2-4; D assignment may be TRBD1 or TRBD2 (6 bases each). CDR3 nucleotide sequence: TGTGCCAGCAGTTACTCTGTGGGGGGCGAAAACATTAAGTACTTC. Amino acids: CASSYSVGGENIKYF.